The 21 T cell receptor beta chains in this list originate from one sample, sequenced in a study of radiation and T cells in renal cell carcinoma. The table came from immunoSEQ multiplex PCR; TCRdb's copy has only in-frame clones and leaves some out. This table holds under 150,000 clones, roughly four fifths found once. Regarding time point: blood 2 weeks post-SBRT. The sample's treatment: 15 Gy SBRT to primary tumor, nephrectomy 4 weeks later. The sample in question was blood, obtained from a patient whose treatment included radiotherapy and nephrectomy. These receptors came from a woman in her sixties or seventies with renal cell carcinoma.

The rearrangement links TRBV28 to TRBJ1-1; D not certain. Germline loops: CDR1 MDHEN, CDR2 SYDVKM. The ends were cut back, 5 bases at V and 7 bases at J, with 14 bases in the middle. CDR3 length equals 13 residues. CDR3 nucleotides: TGTGCCAGCAGTATGCCTCCTGTTTATGAAGCTTTCTTT. It translates to CASSMPPVYEAFF.

The CDR3 DNA sequence: TGTGCCAGCAGTGAATGGGCCCTGGAGGGCTACACCTTC. It translates to CASSEWALEGYTF. V usage is TRBV25-1 and J usage is TRBJ1-2, with D hard to call. Trimming removed 1 base at V and 8 bases at J, with 11 bases between. Germline CDR1 and CDR2: MGHDK and SYGVNS. The CDR3 is 13 residues long.

The chain carries TRBV9 and TRBJ2-7; 8 bases fit TRBD1. Germline assignment: CDR1 SGDLS and CDR2 YYNGEE. V lost 2 bases and J lost 6; bases outside the gene matches: 10. The CDR3 totals 15 residues. The CDR3 DNA reads as TGTGCCAGCAGCGTGTTTAGGACAGGGAATTCCGAGCAGTACTTC. It is translated as CASSVFRTGNSEQYF.

The CDR3 DNA reads TGTGCCAGTAGTACAACGGAGCTCTACGAGCAGTACTTC. This gives the protein CASSTTELYEQYF. The rearrangement joins TRBV19 to TRBJ2-7; D is ambiguous. Trimming removed 4 bases at V and 3 bases at J, with 10 bases between. The CDR3 totals 13 residues. The germline CDR1 and CDR2 sequences are LNHDA and SQIVND (reference sequence).

This clone was seen just once. V usage is TRBV5-6 and J usage is TRBJ2-7; D gene unclear. Looked up from germline, CDR1 is SGHDT and CDR2 is YYEEEE. The CDR3 totals 14 residues. The V and J ends lost 2 bases and 2 bases respectively, with 11 bases between them. As DNA, the CDR3 is TGTGCCAGCAGCTTTTACGGCAGAACCTACGAGCAGTACTTC. The encoded protein is CASSFYGRTYEQYF.

The chain joins TRBV6-5 to TRBJ2-1; D may correspond to TRBD1 or TRBD2 (5 bases each). Trimming took off 1 base at V and 2 bases at J, with 9 bases between the two ends. This CDR3 is built from 15 residues. The germline CDR1 and CDR2 sequences are MNHEY and SVGAGI. CDR3: CASSYFEGPYNEQFF. CDR3 nucleotide sequence: TGTGCCAGCAGTTACTTTGAGGGGCCCTACAATGAGCAGTTCTTC.

CDR3 amino acids: CASSLPGRGDYGYTF. Here the CDR3 DNA reads TGTGCCAGCAGTTTACCGGGCAGGGGAGACTATGGCTACACCTTC. The gene calls are TRBV28 and TRBJ1-2; a possible D gene is TRBD1 (6 bases). CDR3 length: 15 amino acids. The V gene lost 2 bases and the J gene lost 3 bases, with 13 bases spanning the gap. The germline V gene has CDR1 MDHEN and CDR2 SYDVKM.

The CDR3 DNA reads TGCGCCAGCAGCCAAGATCTCGGGGACTATGGCTACACCTTC. It encodes CASSQDLGDYGYTF. V is TRBV4-1 and J is TRBJ1-2; unclear D gene. The germline V gene encodes CDR1 MGHRA and CDR2 YSYEKL. CDR3 length: 14 amino acids. V gave up 0 bases and J gave up 3 bases, with 8 bases separating them.

CDR3 sequence: CASSLNGQLNTEAFF. The CDR3 bases are TGTGCCAGCAGCTTAAATGGACAGCTGAACACTGAAGCTTTCTTT. This sequence joins TRBV11-2 and TRBJ1-1, with D possibly being TRBD1 (6 bases). The V and J ends lost 2 bases and 0 bases respectively, with 10 bases between them. Germline V lookup: CDR1 SGHAT, CDR2 FQNNGV. The CDR3 consists of 15 residues.

The chain employs TRBV29-1 and TRBJ1-2; D not certain. Trimming pared 4 bases from V and 4 bases from J, leaving 10 bases between. The germline CDR1 and CDR2 sequences are SQVTM and ANQGSEA. This CDR3 is built from 12 residues. In DNA form, the CDR3 reads TGCAGCGTTGGTGACACGGGCTATGGCTACACCTTC. Its protein product is CSVGDTGYGYTF.

The chain uses TRBV6-5 and TRBJ1-4; D is possibly TRBD1 (5 bases). V lost 2 bases and J 3 bases, leaving 10 bases between the germline ends. The CDR3 has 15 amino acids. CDR1 and CDR2 from the germline V gene are MNHEY and SVGAGI. For the CDR3, the DNA is TGTGCCAGCAGTTACAGGGGCGACTCTAATGAAAAACTGTTTTTT. It is translated as CASSYRGDSNEKLFF.

This clone was recorded only once. The V call is TRBV5-8, the J call TRBJ2-5; D ambiguous. Per the germline V gene, CDR1 is SGHTS and CDR2 is YDEGEE. Between the trimmed V and J ends, which lost 0 bases and 0 bases, there was a span of 12 bases. There are 16 residues in the CDR3. The CDR3 DNA reads as TGTGCCAGCAGCTTGGTATTCGGTAGGGACCAAGAGACCCAGTACTTC. Its protein is CASSLVFGRDQETQYF.

The rearrangement uses TRBV14 and TRBJ2-2; 7 positions match TRBD1. The CDR3 sequence is 17 residues long. After removal of 4 bases from V and 6 bases from J, the junction contained 14 bases not matched to a gene. CDR1 SGHDN and CDR2 FVKESK come from the germline V gene. The CDR3 spells CASSPTPPRQGSGELFF. CDR3 coding DNA: TGTGCCAGCAGCCCTACCCCCCCGCGACAGGGTTCCGGGGAGCTGTTTTTT.

V gene TRBV2 combines with J gene TRBJ2-5, with no clear D. Germline V CDR1 and CDR2: SNHLY, FYNNEI. Trimming left V 0 bases short and J 7 bases short, with 15 bases between. The CDR3 covers 15 residues. The CDR3 reads CASSEARTPPGTQYF. The CDR3 bases are TGTGCCAGCAGTGAAGCGCGAACCCCTCCAGGGACCCAGTACTTC.

The chain is built from TRBV27 and TRBJ2-1, with 8 bases lining up with TRBD2. The CDR3 sequence is 17 residues long. V shed 6 bases, J shed 0 bases, and the junction held 10 bases outside the gene matches. Germline loops: CDR1 MNHEY, CDR2 SMNVEV (reference sequence). The CDR3 loop reads CASREFPTSVSYNEQFF. For the CDR3, the DNA is TGTGCCAGCAGGGAATTTCCGACTAGCGTCTCCTACAATGAGCAGTTCTTC.

The CDR3 nucleotides are TGTGCCAGTAGTATCCTCTATTATGGCATGAACACTGAAGCTTTCTTT. Amino acid sequence: CASSILYYGMNTEAFF. The chain recombines TRBV19 with TRBJ1-1; no clear D. V was pared by 3 bases and J by 0 bases, with 14 bases between. The V gene's germline CDR1 is LNHDA and CDR2 SQIVND (reference sequence). The CDR3 runs 16 residues.

The chain links TRBV7-2 to TRBJ1-1; D remains unclear. Per the germline V gene, CDR1 is SGHTA and CDR2 is FQGNSA. Deletions cut 3 bases from V and 1 base from J, with 18 bases between. CDR3 length equals 17 residues. The CDR3 nucleotides read TGTGCCAGCAGCTTTCCTGGGCGGGTCGGTAAGAACACTGAAGCTTTCTTT. Its translation is CASSFPGRVGKNTEAFF.

V gene TRBV6-6 combines with J gene TRBJ1-5, with TRBD1 as a possible D gene (6 bases). The germline V gene has CDR1 MNHNY and CDR2 SVGAGI (reference sequence). The CDR3 length is 14 residues. V lost 8 bases and J lost 5, with 16 bases in between. CDR3 sequence: CASETGQGYQPQHF. The CDR3 DNA reads TGTGCCAGCGAAACAGGGCAGGGCTATCAGCCCCAGCATTTT.

The chain couples TRBV30 to TRBJ2-5, with D unclear. V was pared by 3 bases and J by 5 bases, with 31 bases between. Germline V lookup: CDR1 GTSNPN, CDR2 SVGIG (reference sequence). The CDR3 is made up of 19 amino acids. This CDR3 reads CAWRMTGRLRLPTLETQYF. Here the CDR3 DNA reads TGTGCCTGGAGGATGACGGGCAGGTTGCGTCTCCCTACGTTGGAGACCCAGTACTTC.

The V call is TRBV28, the J call TRBJ2-7, with D hard to call. CDR3 length: 13 residues. With 6 bases removed from V and 1 base from J, the gap between germline ends came to 10 bases. Per the germline V gene, CDR1 is MDHEN and CDR2 is SYDVKM. The CDR3 region is CASSPSVSYEQYF. CDR3 in DNA: TGTGCCAGCAGCCCATCGGTATCCTACGAGCAGTACTTC.

Only a few counts were recorded for this clone. The chain is built from TRBV20-1 and TRBJ1-1, with D uncertain. V was shortened by 6 bases and J by 5 bases, with 10 bases between the two germline ends. This CDR3 has 11 amino acids. Per the germline V gene, CDR1 is DFQATT and CDR2 is SNEGSKA (reference sequence). The CDR3 reads CSAAGGTEAFF. The CDR3 bases are TGCAGTGCCGCGGGCGGGACTGAAGCTTTCTTT.